This T cell receptor (beta chain) was obtained from a study of T cell changes during pregnancy in multiple sclerosis. Germline CDR1 reads LNHDA; CDR2 reads SQIVND (reference sequence). This CDR3 is built from 15 residues. V lost 8 bases and J lost 4, with 18 bases in between. TCRdb's table, derived via immunoSEQ multiplex PCR, lists solely in-frame clones and lacks some. The data hold some 50,000 clones, with around 90% observed a single time. The sequence derives from a female donor with multiple sclerosis, enrolled in a pregnancy study. The source material was CD4+ T cells from peripheral blood mononuclear cells, sampled in the second trimester of pregnancy. The rearrangement uses TRBV19 and TRBJ2-1, with D perhaps matching TRBD1 (6 bases). The CDR3 DNA follows: TGTGCCAGTTCAAGGACAGCAGAAGAATACAATGAGCAGTTCTTC. The encoded protein is CASSRTAEEYNEQFF.